The rows below give T cell receptor beta chains drawn from one sample of a study of T cell repertoires in cytomegalovirus infection. TCRdb independently ran MiXCR on the reads; one entry per CDR3 protein. The sample has about 180,000 distinct CDR3 sequences, about 17% seen once. Sequenced: CD8+ T cells from PBMCs. The receptors originated from a human donor in good health (CMV status not recorded). Some clones in this sample may be carry-over from other donors' samples. The CDR3 runs from the conserved cysteine through the conserved F or W. A D gene is named only where the DNA matches it firmly. A clone size is listed for some rows: how often the clone was seen (once, few, many), or a class if it is expanded.

v_call: TRBV7-6; cdr3_length: 14; clone_size: -; j_call: TRBJ2-2; d_call: -; cdr3_aa: CASSPRVGTGELFF; cdr3_nt: TGTGCCAGCAGCCCAAGGGTAGGGACCGGGGAGCTGTTTTTT
v_call: TRBV5-5; cdr3_length: 14; clone_size: few; j_call: TRBJ1-3; d_call: -; cdr3_aa: CASRSTSSGNTIYF; cdr3_nt: TGTGCCAGCAGGTCCACCAGCTCTGGAAACACCATATATTTT
v_call: TRBV12-3/TRBV12-4; cdr3_length: 15; clone_size: few; j_call: TRBJ2-1; d_call: -; cdr3_aa: CASSLGSGSYNEQFF; cdr3_nt: TGTGCCAGCAGTTTGGGGTCTGGCTCCTACAATGAGCAGTTCTTC
v_call: TRBV2; cdr3_length: 17; clone_size: -; j_call: TRBJ2-7; d_call: TRBD2; cdr3_aa: CASSSLRGGLSSYEQYF; cdr3_nt: TGTGCCAGCAGTTCTTTGCGGGGGGGATTAAGCTCCTACGAGCAGTACTTC
v_call: TRBV7-2; cdr3_length: 15; clone_size: -; j_call: TRBJ2-7; d_call: -; cdr3_aa: CASSYHSGPTYEQYF; cdr3_nt: TGTGCCAGCAGCTATCACAGCGGGCCTACCTACGAGCAGTACTTC
v_call: TRBV6-5; cdr3_length: 18; clone_size: -; j_call: TRBJ1-6; d_call: -; cdr3_aa: CASSYSGGPSSYNSPLHF; cdr3_nt: TGTGCCAGCAGTTACTCAGGAGGGCCGAGCTCCTATAATTCACCCCTCCACTTT
v_call: TRBV11-2; cdr3_length: 19; clone_size: few; j_call: TRBJ1-2; d_call: TRBD1; cdr3_aa: CASSSLGTGGHRTNYGYTF; cdr3_nt: TGTGCCAGCAGCTCCCTCGGGACAGGGGGCCATCGTACTAACTATGGCTACACCTTC
v_call: TRBV6-6; cdr3_length: 15; clone_size: few; j_call: TRBJ1-2; d_call: TRBD1; cdr3_aa: CASTTWDRGNYGYTF; cdr3_nt: TGTGCCAGCACTACGTGGGACAGGGGGAACTATGGCTACACCTTC
v_call: TRBV5-1; cdr3_length: 16; clone_size: -; j_call: TRBJ2-5; d_call: -; cdr3_aa: CASSRNPRTGQETQYF; cdr3_nt: TGCGCCAGCAGCAGAAACCCCCGGACCGGCCAAGAGACCCAGTACTTC
v_call: TRBV28; cdr3_length: 14; clone_size: few; j_call: TRBJ2-7; d_call: -; cdr3_aa: CASSLQGGVYEQYF; cdr3_nt: TGTGCCAGCAGTTTACAGGGGGGGGTGTACGAGCAGTACTTC
v_call: TRBV4-3; cdr3_length: 15; clone_size: -; j_call: TRBJ2-1; d_call: TRBD2; cdr3_aa: CASSQGLAGYNEQFF; cdr3_nt: TGCGCCAGCAGCCAAGGACTAGCGGGATACAATGAGCAGTTCTTC
v_call: TRBV6-1; cdr3_length: 18; clone_size: few; j_call: TRBJ2-1; d_call: TRBD2; cdr3_aa: CASSEATSGVSSYNEQFF; cdr3_nt: TGTGCCAGCAGTGAGGCGACTAGCGGGGTCAGCTCCTACAATGAGCAGTTCTTC
v_call: TRBV7-2; cdr3_length: 18; clone_size: -; j_call: TRBJ2-3; d_call: TRBD2; cdr3_aa: CASSLASGGAHSTDTQYF; cdr3_nt: TGTGCCAGCAGCTTAGCGAGCGGGGGGGCCCACAGCACAGATACGCAGTATTTT
v_call: TRBV4-1; cdr3_length: 16; clone_size: few; j_call: TRBJ1-5; d_call: -; cdr3_aa: CASSQVVQSRNQPQHF; cdr3_nt: TGCGCCAGCAGCCAAGTCGTCCAAAGCCGCAATCAGCCCCAGCATTTT
v_call: TRBV4-1; cdr3_length: 14; clone_size: few; j_call: TRBJ2-5; d_call: TRBD2; cdr3_aa: CASSQVRAGETQYF; cdr3_nt: TGCGCCAGCAGCCAAGTAAGAGCGGGGGAGACCCAGTACTTC
v_call: TRBV11-2; cdr3_length: 14; clone_size: many; j_call: TRBJ2-7; d_call: TRBD1; cdr3_aa: CASSYGQGIYEQYF; cdr3_nt: TGTGCCAGCAGCTACGGACAGGGGATTTACGAGCAGTACTTC
v_call: TRBV28; cdr3_length: 15; clone_size: few; j_call: TRBJ1-1; d_call: -; cdr3_aa: CASRPAAGQSTEAFF; cdr3_nt: TGTGCCAGCAGGCCTGCGGCAGGACAGTCCACTGAAGCTTTCTTT
v_call: TRBV11-2; cdr3_length: 14; clone_size: -; j_call: TRBJ1-1; d_call: -; cdr3_aa: CASSLDGFFTEAFF; cdr3_nt: TGTGCCAGCAGCTTGGATGGGTTTTTCACTGAAGCTTTCTTT
v_call: TRBV29-1; cdr3_length: 13; clone_size: -; j_call: TRBJ1-3; d_call: -; cdr3_aa: CSVELVSGNTIYF; cdr3_nt: TGCAGCGTTGAACTCGTCTCTGGAAACACCATATATTTT
v_call: TRBV19; cdr3_length: 14; clone_size: -; j_call: TRBJ2-1; d_call: -; cdr3_aa: CASSIGQEVNEQFF; cdr3_nt: TGTGCCAGTAGTATTGGCCAGGAGGTCAATGAGCAGTTCTTC
v_call: TRBV2; cdr3_length: 11; clone_size: -; j_call: TRBJ2-1; d_call: -; cdr3_aa: CAGLERNEQFF; cdr3_nt: TGTGCCGGTCTAGAGAGGAATGAGCAGTTCTTC
v_call: TRBV9; cdr3_length: 15; clone_size: few; j_call: TRBJ1-2; d_call: -; cdr3_aa: CASSVGRTDRYGYTF; cdr3_nt: TGTGCCAGCAGCGTAGGCCGGACAGACCGTTATGGCTACACCTTC
v_call: TRBV20-1; cdr3_length: 16; clone_size: few; j_call: TRBJ1-2; d_call: -; cdr3_aa: CSVSAQGEGVYYGYTF; cdr3_nt: TGCAGTGTATCTGCACAGGGCGAGGGGGTATACTATGGCTACACCTTC
v_call: TRBV12-3/TRBV12-4; cdr3_length: 14; clone_size: few; j_call: TRBJ1-1; d_call: -; cdr3_aa: CASSPPTTGTEAFF; cdr3_nt: TGTGCCAGCAGTCCCCCGACAACGGGCACTGAAGCTTTCTTT
v_call: TRBV4-1; cdr3_length: 15; clone_size: few; j_call: TRBJ2-3; d_call: TRBD2; cdr3_aa: CASSQGLASTDTQYF; cdr3_nt: TGCGCCAGCAGCCAAGGACTAGCTAGCACAGATACGCAGTATTTT
v_call: TRBV28; cdr3_length: 12; clone_size: -; j_call: TRBJ2-1; d_call: -; cdr3_aa: CASTGTPNEQFF; cdr3_nt: TGTGCCAGCACTGGGACCCCCAATGAGCAGTTCTTC
v_call: TRBV7-8; cdr3_length: 15; clone_size: many; j_call: TRBJ2-7; d_call: -; cdr3_aa: CASSSVVGGKNEQYF; cdr3_nt: TGTGCCAGCAGCTCCGTGGTGGGGGGTAAGAACGAGCAGTACTTC
v_call: TRBV20-1; cdr3_length: 16; clone_size: few; j_call: TRBJ2-7; d_call: -; cdr3_aa: CSARDSSEGVFYEQYF; cdr3_nt: TGCAGTGCTAGAGATTCGAGTGAAGGGGTATTCTACGAGCAGTACTTC
v_call: TRBV4-1; cdr3_length: 15; clone_size: many; j_call: TRBJ2-7; d_call: -; cdr3_aa: CASSQDGRGNDEQYF; cdr3_nt: TGCGCCAGCAGCCAAGATGGTCGGGGGAACGACGAGCAGTACTTC
v_call: TRBV20-1; cdr3_length: 16; clone_size: few; j_call: TRBJ2-7; d_call: -; cdr3_aa: CSARDGEGGSSYEQYF; cdr3_nt: TGCAGTGCTAGAGATGGAGAGGGGGGGAGCTCCTACGAGCAGTACTTC
v_call: TRBV7-9; cdr3_length: 13; clone_size: many; j_call: TRBJ2-3; d_call: TRBD2; cdr3_aa: CASSSGGADTQYF; cdr3_nt: TGTGCCAGCAGCTCGGGGGGAGCAGATACGCAGTATTTT